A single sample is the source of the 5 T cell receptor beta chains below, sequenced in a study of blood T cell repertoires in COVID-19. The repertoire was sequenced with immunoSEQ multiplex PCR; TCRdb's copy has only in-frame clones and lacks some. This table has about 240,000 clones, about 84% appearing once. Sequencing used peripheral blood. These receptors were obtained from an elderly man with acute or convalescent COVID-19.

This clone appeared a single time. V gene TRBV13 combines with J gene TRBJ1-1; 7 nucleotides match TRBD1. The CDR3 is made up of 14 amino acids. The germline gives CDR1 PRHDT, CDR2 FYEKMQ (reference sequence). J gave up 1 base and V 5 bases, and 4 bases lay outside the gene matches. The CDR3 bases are TGTGCCAGCAGCCCAGGGGGTGGGAACACTGAAGCTTTCTTT. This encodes CASSPGGGNTEAFF.

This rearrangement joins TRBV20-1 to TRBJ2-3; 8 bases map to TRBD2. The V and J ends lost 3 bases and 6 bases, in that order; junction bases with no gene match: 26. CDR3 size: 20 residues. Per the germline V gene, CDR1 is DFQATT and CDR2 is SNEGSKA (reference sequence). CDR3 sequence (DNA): TGCAGTGCTAGTCCTCCCCCGGGACTAGACGCCTCGGGGACTGTGGATACGCAGTATTTT. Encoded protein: CSASPPPGLDASGTVDTQYF.

The CDR3 protein is CASSAPGLGRNEQFF. CDR3 bases: TGCGCCAGCAGCGCTCCGGGACTAGGTCGTAATGAGCAGTTCTTC. The chain joins TRBV5-1 to TRBJ2-1; the match to TRBD2 covers 8 bases. The ends lost 4 bases at V and 7 bases at J; junction bases unmatched: 10. Germline V CDR1 and CDR2: SGHRS, YFSETQ. The CDR3 is 15 residues long. Supplemented by reference TRBV5-1 and TRBJ2-1, the full variable domain reads KAGVTQTPRYLIKTRGQQVTLSCSPISGHRSVSWYQQTPGQGLQFLFEYFSETQRNKGNFPGRFSGRQFSNSRSEMNVSTLELGDSALYLCASSAPGLGRNEQFFGPGTRLTVL.

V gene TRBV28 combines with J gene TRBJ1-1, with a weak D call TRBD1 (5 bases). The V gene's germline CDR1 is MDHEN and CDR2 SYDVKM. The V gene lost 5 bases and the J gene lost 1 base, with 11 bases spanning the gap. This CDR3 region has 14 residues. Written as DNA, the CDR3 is TGTGCCAGCAGTAATTCAGGGTCGAACACTGAAGCTTTCTTT. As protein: CASSNSGSNTEAFF.

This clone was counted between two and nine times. The CDR3 spells CASSDLGYGYTF. CDR3 sequence (DNA): TGTGCCAGCAGTGATCTCGGCTATGGCTACACCTTC. V gene TRBV12-3 or TRBV12-4 combines with J gene TRBJ1-2; D gene uncertain. The CDR3 loop spans 12 amino acids. The V end was cut by 5 bases, the J end by 4 bases, with 8 bases between.